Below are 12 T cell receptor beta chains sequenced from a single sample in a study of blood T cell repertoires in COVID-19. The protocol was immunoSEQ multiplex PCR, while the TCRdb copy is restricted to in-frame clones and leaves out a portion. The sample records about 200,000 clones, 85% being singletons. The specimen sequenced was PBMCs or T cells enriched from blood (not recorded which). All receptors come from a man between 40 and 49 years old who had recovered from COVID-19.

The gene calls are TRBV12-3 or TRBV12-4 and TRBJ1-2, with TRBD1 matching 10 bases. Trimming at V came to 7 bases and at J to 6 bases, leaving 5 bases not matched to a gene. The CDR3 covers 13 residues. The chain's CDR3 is CASNDRGLHGYTF. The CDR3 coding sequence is TGTGCCAGCAACGACAGGGGGCTCCATGGCTACACCTTC.

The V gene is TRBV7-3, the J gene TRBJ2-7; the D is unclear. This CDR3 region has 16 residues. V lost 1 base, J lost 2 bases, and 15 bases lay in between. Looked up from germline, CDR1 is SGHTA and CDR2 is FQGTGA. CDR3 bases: TGTGCCAGCAGCTTAATAATCAATTTGATAGCCTACGAGCAGTACTTC. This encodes CASSLIINLIAYEQYF.

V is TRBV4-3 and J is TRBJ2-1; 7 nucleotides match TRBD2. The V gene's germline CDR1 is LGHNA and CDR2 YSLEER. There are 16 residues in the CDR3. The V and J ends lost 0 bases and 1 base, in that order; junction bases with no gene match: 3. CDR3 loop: CASSQDGRGSYNEQFF. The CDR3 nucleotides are TGCGCCAGCAGCCAAGACGGGCGGGGGTCCTACAATGAGCAGTTCTTC.

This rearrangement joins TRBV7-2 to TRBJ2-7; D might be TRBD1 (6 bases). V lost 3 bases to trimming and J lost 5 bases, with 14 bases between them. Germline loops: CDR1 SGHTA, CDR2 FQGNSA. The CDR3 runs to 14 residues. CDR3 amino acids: CASSLSGASHEQYF. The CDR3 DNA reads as TGTGCCAGCAGCTTGTCAGGGGCCTCTCACGAGCAGTACTTC.

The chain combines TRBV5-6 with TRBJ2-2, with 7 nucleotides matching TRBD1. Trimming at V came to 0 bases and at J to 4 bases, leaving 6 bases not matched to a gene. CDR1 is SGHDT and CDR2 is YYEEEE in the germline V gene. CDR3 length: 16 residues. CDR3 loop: CASSLAGRGSTGELFF. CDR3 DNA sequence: TGTGCCAGCAGCTTGGCGGGCAGGGGGTCCACCGGGGAGCTGTTTTTT.

CDR3 residues: CASSQPSEGGPNYGYTF. The CDR3 DNA follows: TGTGCCAGCAGCCAACCTTCGGAGGGGGGGCCCAACTATGGCTACACCTTC. V and J are TRBV3-1 (or the pseudogene TRBV3-2) and TRBJ1-2, with D maybe TRBD1 (6 bases). V lost 2 bases and J 2 bases, leaving 18 bases between the germline ends. This CDR3 has 17 residues. CDR1 and CDR2 (germline): LGHDT, YNNKEL (reference sequence).

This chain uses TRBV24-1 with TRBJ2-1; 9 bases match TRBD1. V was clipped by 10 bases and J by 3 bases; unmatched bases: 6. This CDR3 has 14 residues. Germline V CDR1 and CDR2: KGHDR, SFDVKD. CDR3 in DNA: TGTGCCACAGCCGGGACAGGGATCTACAATGAGCAGTTCTTC. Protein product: CATAGTGIYNEQFF.

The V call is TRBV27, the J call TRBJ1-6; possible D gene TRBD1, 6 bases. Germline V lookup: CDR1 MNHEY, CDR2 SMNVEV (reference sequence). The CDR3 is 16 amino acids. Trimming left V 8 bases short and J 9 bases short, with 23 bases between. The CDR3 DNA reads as TGTGCCAGCTCCACCCTACTTAGGGGGTCGGGTTCACCCCTCCACTTT. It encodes CASSTLLRGSGSPLHF.

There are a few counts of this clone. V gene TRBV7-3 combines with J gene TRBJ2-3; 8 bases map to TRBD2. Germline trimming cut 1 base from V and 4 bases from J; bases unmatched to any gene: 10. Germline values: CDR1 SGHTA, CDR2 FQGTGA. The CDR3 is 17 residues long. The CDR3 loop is CASSLNGRERYPDTQYF. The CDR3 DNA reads TGTGCCAGCAGCTTAAACGGGAGGGAGAGGTATCCAGATACGCAGTATTTT.

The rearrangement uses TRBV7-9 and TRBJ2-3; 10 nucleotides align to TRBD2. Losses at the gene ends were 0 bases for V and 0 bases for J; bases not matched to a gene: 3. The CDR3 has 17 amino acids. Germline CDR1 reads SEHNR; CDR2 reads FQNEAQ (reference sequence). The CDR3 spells CASSLARLAGSTDTQYF. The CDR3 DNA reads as TGTGCCAGCAGCTTAGCGCGACTAGCGGGTAGCACAGATACGCAGTATTTT.

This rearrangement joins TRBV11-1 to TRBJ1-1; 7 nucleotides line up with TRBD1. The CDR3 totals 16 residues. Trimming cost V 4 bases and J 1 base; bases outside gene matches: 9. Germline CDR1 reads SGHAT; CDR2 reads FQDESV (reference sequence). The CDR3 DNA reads TGTGCCAGCAGCTCCAGACAGGGTTTAGGGAACACTGAAGCTTTCTTT. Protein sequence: CASSSRQGLGNTEAFF.

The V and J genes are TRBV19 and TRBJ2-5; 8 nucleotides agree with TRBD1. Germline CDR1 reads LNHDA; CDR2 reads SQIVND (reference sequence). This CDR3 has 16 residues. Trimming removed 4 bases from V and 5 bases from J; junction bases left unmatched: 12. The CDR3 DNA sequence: TGTGCCAGTAGTAATGAGGGCAGGGGGCAGGAGGAGACCCAGTACTTC. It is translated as CASSNEGRGQEETQYF.